This T cell receptor beta chain was identified during a study of breast tumors, draining lymph nodes, adjacent tissues. General study findings and limits: Most tumor T cells seemingly derive from lymph node, then expand in tumor.

Germline V gene data show CDR1 as SGHRS and CDR2 as YFSETQ. The V and J ends lost 4 bases and 10 bases, in that order; junction bases with no gene match: 13. The CDR3 loop spans 15 amino acids. With regard to this clonotype: Its target is not known.

TCRdb called the multiplex PCR reads again in MiXCR, with one record for every CDR3 protein. This sample has about 180,000 distinct CDR3 sequences, with about 33% found just once. The lymph nodes were axillary draining lymph nodes from breast cancer patients. The receptor was isolated from a female donor with breast cancer. Some clones in this sample may be carry-over from other donors' samples. V usage is TRBV5-1 and J usage is TRBJ2-1, with 8 bases identical to TRBD2. Source material: axillary lymph node tissue. The CDR3 here is CASSMEVGGVGEQFF. The CDR3 DNA is TGCGCCAGCAGCATGGAGGTCGGGGGGGTCGGCGAGCAGTTCTTC.